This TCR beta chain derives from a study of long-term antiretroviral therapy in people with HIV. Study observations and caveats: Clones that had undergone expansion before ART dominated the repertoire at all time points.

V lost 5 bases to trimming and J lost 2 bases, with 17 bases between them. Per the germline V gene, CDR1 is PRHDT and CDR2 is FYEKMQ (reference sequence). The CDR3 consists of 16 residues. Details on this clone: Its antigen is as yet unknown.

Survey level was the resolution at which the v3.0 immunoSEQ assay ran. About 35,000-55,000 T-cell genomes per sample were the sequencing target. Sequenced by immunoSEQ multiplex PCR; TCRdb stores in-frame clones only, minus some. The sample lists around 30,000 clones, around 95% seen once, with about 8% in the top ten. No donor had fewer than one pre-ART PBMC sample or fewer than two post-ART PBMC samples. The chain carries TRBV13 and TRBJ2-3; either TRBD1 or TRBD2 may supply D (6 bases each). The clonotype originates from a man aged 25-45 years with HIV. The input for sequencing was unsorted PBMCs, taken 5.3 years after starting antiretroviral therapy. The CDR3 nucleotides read TGTGCCAGCAGCACCCGAAAGGGGGGACCCACAGATACGCAGTATTTT. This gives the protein CASSTRKGGPTDTQYF.